The rows below give T cell receptor beta chains drawn from one sample of a study of shared clonotypes between healthy human individuals. The repertoire was sequenced with immunoSEQ multiplex PCR; TCRdb's copy has only in-frame clones and lacks some. The profile shows around 340,000 clones, 73% of them singletons. The sequenced sample was memory CD4+ T cells sorted from blood. The source is a man aged 30 to 45 in good health. CDR3s leave out the opening cysteine and the closing phenylalanine or tryptophan.

j_gene | v_gene | CDR3aa
TRBJ2-7 | TRBV5-4 | ASSFSHEIEQY
TRBJ2-1 | TRBV5-4 | ASSLGADYNEQF
TRBJ1-1 | TRBV29-1 | SVALGAATEAF
TRBJ1-1 | TRBV29-1 | SVVSGVNTEAF
TRBJ1-4 | TRBV4-3 | ASSLWTASTNEKLF
TRBJ2-2 | TRBV2 | ASVGRAEGGELF
TRBJ1-2 | TRBV6-5 | ASSPLFVGGYT
TRBJ2-3 | TRBV5-5 | ASSLPGVAARTDTQY
TRBJ1-1 | TRBV5-1 | ASSPGAKNTEAF
TRBJ1-2 | TRBV7-8 | ASSPGQGAYGYT
TRBJ2-7 | TRBV25-1 | ASSDRSSTGQL
TRBJ2-7 | TRBV30 | AWSSGGYEQY
TRBJ1-1 | TRBV2 | ASSESVEAAF
TRBJ1-2 | TRBV15 | ATSRGVGANYGYT
TRBJ1-1 | TRBV6-6 | ASSYSKVQGAF
TRBJ2-5 | TRBV2 | ASSQLQETQY
TRBJ2-5 | TRBV18 | ASSTQIGAGSQY
TRBJ1-4 | TRBV7-9 | ASSSRNEKLF
TRBJ1-4 | TRBV7-2 | ASSLQGGNEKLF
TRBJ2-3 | TRBV25-1 | ASSPEVTDTQY
TRBJ2-1 | TRBV7-8 | ASRTDSYNEQF
TRBJ2-3 | TRBV29-1 | SVADRFGSDTQY
TRBJ2-5 | TRBV29-1 | SVTPLARETQY
TRBJ1-4 | TRBV28 | ASSFRRRGVEKLF
TRBJ2-5 | TRBV5-1 | ASSLTSGRGETQY
TRBJ2-2 | TRBV19 | ASSISSSPTGELF
TRBJ1-5 | TRBV16 | ASSHTATGGGQPQH
TRBJ1-3 | TRBV5-6 | ASSLGGGASGNTIY
TRBJ1-1 | TRBV10-1 | ASSDGAGGSF
TRBJ2-4 | TRBV10-3 | AISESGGTIQY
TRBJ2-2 | TRBV7-8 | ASSPREGPNTGELF
TRBJ1-2 | TRBV27 | ASSFPHTNHGYT
TRBJ1-1 | TRBV2 | ASSDTPPNTEAF
TRBJ2-1 | TRBV19 | ASSIGRNNEQF
TRBJ2-2 | TRBV19 | ASSVLGQGAGELF
TRBJ1-5 | TRBV19 | ASSREGSAQPQH
TRBJ2-1 | TRBV7-9 | ASSLPPRLAGVYNEQF
TRBJ1-1 | TRBV6-1 | ASSGWGRAAF
TRBJ2-3 | TRBV5-5 | ASSLAATRGTDTQY
TRBJ2-7 | TRBV7-7 | ASSLGAGAGGYEQY
TRBJ1-1 | TRBV27 | ASSPQGPHTTEAF
TRBJ1-2 | TRBV28 | ASSLRLYGYT
TRBJ2-2 | TRBV7-3 | ASGLIGGTGELF